One sample yielded the 21 T cell receptor beta chains listed below, sequenced in a study of blood T cell repertoires in COVID-19. The data were produced by immunoSEQ multiplex PCR, yet TCRdb's version contains in-frame clones alone and is incomplete. Among 250,000 or so clones listed, about 89% were seen once. The sequenced sample was peripheral blood. The receptor source for this set is a man in his forties with active or convalescent COVID-19.

V gene TRBV5-1 combines with J gene TRBJ2-7; tentative D call: TRBD2 (5 bases). Between the trimmed V and J ends, which lost 3 bases and 1 base, there was a span of 11 bases. The CDR3 totals 14 residues. The germline V gene encodes CDR1 SGHRS and CDR2 YFSETQ. The CDR3 sequence: CASSSREGSYEQYF. The DNA for the CDR3 is TGCGCCAGCAGCTCGAGGGAAGGGTCCTACGAGCAGTACTTC.

The rearrangement joins TRBV7-9 to TRBJ1-5; TRBD1 aligns across 8 bases. V lost 4 bases to trimming and J lost 5 bases; unmatched junction nucleotides: 1. The length of the CDR3 is 13 residues. CDR1 is SEHNR and CDR2 is FQNEAQ in the germline V gene (reference sequence). The CDR3 bases are TGTGCCAGCAGCTCAGGGGGCCATCAGCCCCAGCATTTT. This codes for CASSSGGHQPQHF. The entire variable domain, with the rest obtained from reference TRBV7-9 and TRBJ1-5, is as follows: DTGVSQNPRHKITKRGQNVTFRCDPISEHNRLYWYRQTLGQGPEFLTYFQNEAQLEKSRLLSDRFSAERPKGSFSTLEIQRTEQGDSAMYLCASSSGGHQPQHFGDGTRLSIL.

This clone was seen only once. This CDR3 is CASNGDRGLGEQFF. Here the CDR3 DNA reads TGTGCCAGCAACGGGGACAGGGGGCTCGGTGAGCAGTTCTTC. The chain combines TRBV9 with TRBJ2-1; 12 bases align to TRBD1. With 6 bases clipped from V and 9 bases from J, the junction kept 7 bases outside the gene matches. This CDR3 is 14 amino acids long. Germline lookup yields CDR1 SGDLS and CDR2 YYNGEE.

The chain combines TRBV20-1 with TRBJ1-3; no definite D call. The germline gives CDR1 DFQATT, CDR2 SNEGSKA (reference sequence). Trimming stripped 3 bases from V and 0 bases from J, with 6 bases between. This CDR3 spans 13 amino acids. The CDR3: CSASTGSGNTIYF. The CDR3 nucleotides are TGCAGTGCTAGTACGGGCTCTGGAAACACCATATATTTT.

The chain couples TRBV20-1 to TRBJ1-2; D unclear. CDR3 size: 13 residues. Trimming took 3 bases from V and 5 from J, leaving 13 bases between them. Germline-derived CDR1 and CDR2 are DFQATT and SNEGSKA (reference sequence). The DNA of the CDR3 is TGCAGTGCTAGTCCCCCGGGAGGGTATGGCTACACCTTC. It translates to CSASPPGGYGYTF.

J is TRBJ2-4 and V is TRBV9; 7 nucleotides line up with TRBD1. The CDR3 has 17 residues. CDR1 is SGDLS and CDR2 is YYNGEE in the germline V gene. Trimming cost V 4 bases and J 0 bases; bases outside gene matches: 10. CDR3 sequence reads: CASSPTGDSIAKNIQYF. CDR3 in DNA: TGTGCCAGCAGCCCCACCGGGGACAGCATAGCCAAAAACATTCAGTACTTC. The complete variable domain, with remaining parts taken from reference TRBV9 and TRBJ2-4, reads DSGVTQTPKHLITATGQRVTLRCSPRSGDLSVYWYQQSLDQGLQFLIQYYNGEERAKGNILERFSAQQFPDLHSELNLSSLELGDSALYFCASSPTGDSIAKNIQYFGAGTRLSVL.

In its sample, this clone was seen once. The chain has TRBV6-1 and TRBJ2-7; no definite D call. The CDR3 contains 12 residues. The V end lost 2 bases, the J end lost 3 bases, and 5 bases lay between the germline ends. Germline V CDR1 and CDR2: MNHNS, SASEGT. CDR3 coding DNA: TGTGCCAGCAGTGAAATCGGCTACGAGCAGTACTTC. Translation gives CASSEIGYEQYF.

V is TRBV5-1 and J is TRBJ1-6; a weak D match, TRBD1 (6 bases). The CDR3 runs 16 residues. CDR1 is SGHRS, CDR2 YFSETQ, per germline. Trimming stripped 4 bases from V and 7 bases from J, with 18 bases between. In DNA form, the CDR3 reads TGCGCCAGCAGCGGAGGTTTTAGGGGGTCCAATTCACCCCTCCACTTT. The encoded protein is CASSGGFRGSNSPLHF.

This clone was seen only once. The V and J genes are TRBV14 and TRBJ2-7; TRBD2 is a possible D gene (5 bases). The ends were cut back, 1 base at V and 2 bases at J, with 12 bases in the middle. Germline V gives CDR1 SGHDN, CDR2 FVKESK. The CDR3 extends over 15 amino acids. CDR3 DNA sequence: TGTGCCAGCAGCCAAGTCTGGCGGGCACCCTACGAGCAGTACTTC. Translating it yields CASSQVWRAPYEQYF. Combining the CDR3 with reference TRBV14 and TRBJ2-7 gives the whole variable domain EAGVTQFPSHSVIEKGQTVTLRCDPISGHDNLYWYRRVMGKEIKFLLHFVKESKQDESGMPNNRFLAERTGGTYSTLKVQPAELEDSGVYFCASSQVWRAPYEQYFGPGTRLTVT.

The chain couples TRBV4-1 to TRBJ2-7; TRBD2 matches at 10 bases. Germline V gene sequence: CDR1 MGHRA, CDR2 YSYEKL. CDR3 length: 15 residues. The ends lost 3 bases at V and 4 bases at J; junction bases unmatched: 6. The CDR3 spells CASSQGSSGRYEQYF. CDR3 sequence (DNA): TGCGCCAGCAGCCAGGGTTCTAGCGGGAGATACGAGCAGTACTTC.

This clone was detected a few times. The V call is TRBV10-3, the J call TRBJ1-1; no clear D gene. V was trimmed by 3 bases and J by 2 bases, leaving 25 bases between them. CDR1 and CDR2 from the germline V gene are ENHRY and SYGVKD. The CDR3 runs 19 residues. The CDR3 sequence is CAISEGLASNLRQNTEAFF. The CDR3 DNA reads TGTGCCATCAGTGAAGGTCTGGCCTCGAATCTTCGACAAAACACTGAAGCTTTCTTT.

The V and J genes are TRBV11-3 and TRBJ2-3; 10 nucleotides agree with TRBD2. The V and J ends lost 1 base and 4 bases, in that order; junction bases with no gene match: 5. There are 16 residues in the CDR3. Germline values: CDR1 SGHNT, CDR2 YENEEA. The CDR3 coding sequence is TGTGCCAGCAGCTTAGGGACTAGCGGAGATTCAGATACGCAGTATTTT. As protein: CASSLGTSGDSDTQYF.

The V and J genes are TRBV10-3 and TRBJ1-5; 9 bases map to TRBD1. V was clipped by 6 bases and J by 3 bases; unmatched bases: 6. CDR3 length: 15 residues. From germline, CDR1 is ENHRY and CDR2 SYGVKD. DNA for the CDR3: TGTGCCATCAGGCCGGGACAGGGACCCAATCAGCCCCAGCATTTT. It is translated as CAIRPGQGPNQPQHF.

The chain couples TRBV28 to TRBJ1-1; TRBD1 might be the D (5 bases). Germline CDR1 MDHEN, CDR2 SYDVKM. This CDR3 has 15 amino acids. V lost 5 bases, J lost 1 base, and 14 bases lay in between. CDR3 sequence reads: CASSGWWGGNTEAFF. The CDR3 DNA reads TGTGCCAGCAGTGGGTGGTGGGGGGGGAACACTGAAGCTTTCTTT. Variable domain in full (rest from reference TRBV28 and TRBJ1-1): DVKVTQSSRYLVKRTGEKVFLECVQDMDHENMFWYRQDPGLGLRLIYFSYDVKMKEKGDIPEGYSVSREKKERFSLILESASTNQTSMYLCASSGWWGGNTEAFFGQGTRLTVV.

A remark on this clone: The identical CDR3 is also encoded by other nucleotide sequences in the sample. This rearrangement joins TRBV30 to TRBJ1-1; 7 bases map to TRBD1. Per the germline V gene, CDR1 is GTSNPN and CDR2 is SVGIG (reference sequence). This CDR3 has 13 amino acids. With 3 bases clipped from V and 0 bases from J, the junction kept 1 base outside the gene matches. The CDR3 here is CAWSRGMNTEAFF. The CDR3 bases are TGTGCCTGGAGCAGGGGGATGAACACTGAAGCTTTCTTT.

The V gene is TRBV10-3, the J gene TRBJ2-3; tentatively, D is TRBD2 (6 bases). The CDR3 spans 16 residues. Germline lookup yields CDR1 ENHRY and CDR2 SYGVKD. Trimming shortened V by 4 bases and J by 2 bases, and 16 bases separated the two germline ends. CDR3 nucleotide sequence: TGTGCCATCAGTGCAGGTGAAGGGAGGCTCACAGATACGCAGTATTTT. As protein: CAISAGEGRLTDTQYF.

V gene TRBV6-1 combines with J gene TRBJ1-4, with 7 nucleotides matching TRBD1. Trimming at V came to 2 bases and at J to 6 bases, leaving 9 bases not matched to a gene. Germline CDR1 MNHNS, CDR2 SASEGT. The CDR3 has 16 amino acids. CDR3 sequence: CASSERWGTDDEKLFF. The CDR3 DNA sequence: TGTGCCAGCAGTGAAAGGTGGGGGACAGATGATGAAAAACTGTTTTTT.

The gene calls are TRBV5-1 and TRBJ2-2; perhaps TRBD2 as D (5 bases). The CDR3 has 15 amino acids. The germline V gene encodes CDR1 SGHRS and CDR2 YFSETQ. Trimming removed 4 bases at V and 6 bases at J, with 16 bases between. The CDR3 is CASSGGYGLPGELFF. The CDR3 DNA is TGCGCCAGCAGCGGAGGATATGGGCTACCCGGGGAGCTGTTTTTT.

The rearrangement uses TRBV7-8 and TRBJ2-1, with D possibly matching TRBD1 (6 bases). The V and J ends lost 0 bases and 6 bases respectively, with 6 bases between them. Germline CDR1 SGHVS, CDR2 FQNEAQ. The CDR3 has 13 amino acids. The CDR3 is CASSLAGANEQFF. The CDR3 nucleotides read TGTGCCAGCAGCTTAGCGGGGGCCAATGAGCAGTTCTTC. Using reference TRBV7-8 and TRBJ2-1 for the parts outside the CDR3, the full variable domain is GAGVSQSPRYKVAKRGQDVALRCDPISGHVSLFWYQQALGQGPEFLTYFQNEAQLDKSGLPSDRFFAERPEGSVSTLKIQRTQQEDSAVYLCASSLAGANEQFFGPGTRLTVL.

The chain links TRBV5-5 to TRBJ2-3; D unclear. This CDR3 has 15 amino acids. CDR1 and CDR2 (germline): SGHKS, YYEKEE (reference sequence). Trimming took off 2 bases at V and 2 bases at J, with 12 bases between the two ends. CDR3 bases: TGTGCCAGCAGCTTAGTACTACCACACACAGATACGCAGTATTTT. Residues: CASSLVLPHTDTQYF.

V gene TRBV9 combines with J gene TRBJ1-6; 8 positions agree with TRBD1. Germline V lookup: CDR1 SGDLS, CDR2 YYNGEE. V lost 6 bases to trimming and J lost 10 bases; unmatched junction nucleotides: 6. The CDR3 has 13 residues. CDR3 sequence reads: CASNPGGTSPLHF. CDR3 DNA sequence: TGTGCCAGCAACCCAGGGGGCACCTCACCCCTCCACTTT.